These 16 T cell receptor beta chains came from one sample sequenced in a study of blood T cell repertoires in COVID-19. Here immunoSEQ multiplex PCR was the method, and the copy in TCRdb shows in-frame clones only, minus some. The sample lists about 110,000 clones, about 70% occurring once. The sample consisted of peripheral blood. The receptors shown here come from a woman aged 55-69 years with acute or convalescent COVID-19.

The CDR3 loop reads CASSFTGDLEKLFF. CDR3 in DNA: TGCGCCAGCAGCTTCACAGGGGACCTTGAAAAACTGTTTTTT. The chain is built from TRBV5-1 and TRBJ1-4; 7 bases match TRBD1. Trimming cost V 2 bases and J 7 bases; bases outside gene matches: 5. Germline V gives CDR1 SGHRS, CDR2 YFSETQ. The CDR3 is made up of 14 amino acids.

The chain links TRBV19 to TRBJ1-1; 10 bases fit TRBD1. J was trimmed by 10 bases and V by 4 bases; bases with no gene match: 6. From germline, CDR1 is LNHDA and CDR2 SQIVND (reference sequence). CDR3 length: 13 amino acids. The CDR3 region is CASSNDRGRSAFF. CDR3 sequence (DNA): TGTGCCAGTAGTAACGACAGGGGGCGATCAGCTTTCTTT.

This chain connects TRBV5-6 to TRBJ1-4; a possible D gene is TRBD1 (5 bases). Deletions cut 0 bases from V and 8 bases from J, with 14 bases between. The V gene's germline CDR1 is SGHDT and CDR2 YYEEEE. The CDR3 consists of 15 residues. Here the CDR3 DNA reads TGTGCCAGCAGCTTGGCGGAATCAGGGCGAGAAAAACTGTTTTTT. Translating gives CASSLAESGREKLFF.

The chain carries TRBV7-2 and TRBJ2-2; 7 bases are shared with TRBD2. CDR1 is SGHTA, CDR2 FQGNSA, per germline. The CDR3 loop spans 14 amino acids. J lost 6 bases, V lost 5 bases, and 6 bases had no gene match. For the CDR3, the DNA is TGTGCCAGCAGCCCTTCCCGGGGGGCCGGGGAGCTGTTTTTT. This codes for CASSPSRGAGELFF.

This chain connects TRBV19 to TRBJ1-4, with 10 bases aligning to TRBD1. V lost 4 bases and J lost 6; bases outside the gene matches: 2. This CDR3 contains 14 residues. Germline CDR1 LNHDA, CDR2 SQIVND (reference sequence). The DNA of the CDR3 is TGTGCCAGTAGTACAGGGACAGGGGATGAAAAACTGTTTTTT. Translating it yields CASSTGTGDEKLFF.

V usage is TRBV10-3 and J usage is TRBJ1-5, with TRBD1 as a possible D gene (6 bases). V gave up 7 bases and J gave up 4 bases, with 14 bases separating them. Per germline, CDR1 ENHRY and CDR2 SYGVKD. The CDR3 totals 14 residues. The CDR3: CAIKGGQENQPQHF. The CDR3 nucleotides are TGTGCCATCAAAGGGGGTCAGGAAAATCAGCCCCAGCATTTT.

This clone occurred many times. The chain is built from TRBV6-5 and TRBJ2-3; the match to TRBD1 covers 9 bases. This CDR3 has 16 residues. V lost 0 bases, J lost 1 base, and 2 bases stayed unmatched. CDR1 and CDR2 (germline): MNHEY, SVGAGI. The CDR3 here is CASSYSRDRGTDTQYF. CDR3 nucleotides: TGTGCCAGCAGTTACTCCCGGGACAGGGGCACAGATACGCAGTATTTT.

About this clone itself: Other DNA sequences in this specimen translate into the identical CDR3. The chain recombines TRBV19 with TRBJ2-7; D is possibly TRBD1 (6 bases). CDR3 length: 12 residues. The V gene lost 5 bases and the J gene lost 3 bases, with 8 bases spanning the gap. Germline V gives CDR1 LNHDA, CDR2 SQIVND (reference sequence). In DNA form, the CDR3 reads TGTGCCAGTAGTGGCAGGGGCTACGAGCAGTACTTC. It specifies CASSGRGYEQYF. The full variable domain, in which reference TRBV19 and TRBJ2-7 provide the parts outside the CDR3, is DGGITQSPKYLFRKEGQNVTLSCEQNLNHDAMYWYRQDPGQGLRLIYYSQIVNDFQKGDIAEGYSVSREKKESFPLTVTSAQKNPTAFYLCASSGRGYEQYFGPGTRLTVT.

This clone has a single count. This sequence joins TRBV9 and TRBJ1-3; no definite D call. Germline V gives CDR1 SGDLS, CDR2 YYNGEE. The CDR3 runs 15 residues. V was shortened by 0 bases and J by 1 base, with 8 bases between the two germline ends. This chain's CDR3 is CASSVVGGSGNTIYF. Here the CDR3 DNA reads TGTGCCAGCAGCGTAGTCGGAGGGTCTGGAAACACCATATATTTT.

The chain combines TRBV2 with TRBJ2-5; 7 bases line up with TRBD1. Trimming removed 4 bases from V and 5 bases from J; junction bases left unmatched: 10. Germline V gene data show CDR1 as SNHLY and CDR2 as FYNNEI. The length of the CDR3 is 15 residues. CDR3 protein: CASSAMTGSDETQYF. The DNA of the CDR3 is TGTGCCAGCAGTGCCATGACAGGGTCGGATGAGACCCAGTACTTC.

V gene TRBV7-2 combines with J gene TRBJ1-1; possibly TRBD1 for D (5 bases). V was shortened by 1 base and J by 6 bases, with 12 bases between the two germline ends. There are 14 residues in the CDR3. CDR1 and CDR2 (germline): SGHTA, FQGNSA. In nucleotides, the CDR3 is TGTGCCAGCAGCTTAGGGTCCAGGGCCGCTGAAGCTTTCTTT. Its protein product is CASSLGSRAAEAFF.

The CDR3 region is CASSLRDKSVTGELFF. The CDR3 DNA sequence: TGTGCCAGCAGCTTAAGGGACAAAAGTGTCACCGGGGAGCTGTTTTTT. V gene TRBV7-3 combines with J gene TRBJ2-2; TRBD1 is a possible D gene (6 bases). The CDR3 is 16 amino acids. CDR1 and CDR2 from the germline V gene are SGHTA and FQGTGA. V was clipped by 1 base and J by 4 bases, with 13 bases between them.

The chain links TRBV7-8 to TRBJ1-5; D is undetermined. The CDR3 loop spans 15 amino acids. Per germline, CDR1 SGHVS and CDR2 FQNEAQ. Trimming shortened V by 2 bases and J by 1 base, and 9 bases separated the two germline ends. The DNA for the CDR3 is TGTGCCAGCAGCTTATGGGGAGCCAGCAATCAGCCCCAGCATTTT. Translation: CASSLWGASNQPQHF.

The rearrangement uses TRBV7-3 and TRBJ2-3; TRBD1 matches at 7 bases. J gave up 3 bases and V 2 bases, and 5 bases lay outside the gene matches. CDR1 and CDR2 (germline): SGHTA, FQGTGA. The CDR3 length is 15 residues. The CDR3 protein is CASSLQGERTDTQYF. CDR3 nucleotide sequence: TGTGCCAGCAGCTTACAGGGGGAGCGGACAGATACGCAGTATTTT.

This clone was detected only a few times. The chain has TRBV3-1 (or the pseudogene TRBV3-2) and TRBJ1-6; 7 positions agree with TRBD1. After removal of 4 bases from V and 7 bases from J, the junction contained 7 bases not matched to a gene. There are 15 residues in the CDR3. CDR1 and CDR2 (germline): LGHDT, YNNKEL (reference sequence). The chain's CDR3 is CASSPFKTGNSPLHF. CDR3 sequence (DNA): TGTGCCAGCAGCCCATTCAAGACAGGGAATTCACCCCTCCACTTT.

In its sample, this clone was seen a few times. The rearrangement uses TRBV3-1 (or the pseudogene TRBV3-2) and TRBJ2-1; 7 nucleotides agree with TRBD2. There are 15 residues in the CDR3. V was clipped by 4 bases and J by 13 bases; unmatched bases: 16. Germline assignment: CDR1 LGHDT and CDR2 YNNKEL (reference sequence). CDR3 loop: CASSLVQRGAGTQFF. The DNA of the CDR3 is TGTGCCAGCAGCCTTGTACAACGAGGAGCGGGGACTCAGTTCTTC.